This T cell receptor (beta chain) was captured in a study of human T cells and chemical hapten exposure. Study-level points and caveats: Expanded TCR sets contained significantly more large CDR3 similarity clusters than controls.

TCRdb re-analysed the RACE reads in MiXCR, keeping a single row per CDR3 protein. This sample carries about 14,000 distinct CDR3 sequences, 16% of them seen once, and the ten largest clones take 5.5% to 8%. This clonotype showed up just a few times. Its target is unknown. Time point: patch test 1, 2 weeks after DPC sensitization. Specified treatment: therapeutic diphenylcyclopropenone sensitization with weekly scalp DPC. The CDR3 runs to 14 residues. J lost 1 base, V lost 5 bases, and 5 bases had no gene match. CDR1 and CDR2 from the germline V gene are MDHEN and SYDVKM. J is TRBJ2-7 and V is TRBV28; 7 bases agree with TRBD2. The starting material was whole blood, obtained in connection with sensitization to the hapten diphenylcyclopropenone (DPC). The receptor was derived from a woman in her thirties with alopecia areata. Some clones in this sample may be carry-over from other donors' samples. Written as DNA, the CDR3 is TGTGCCAGCAGTCCGGGAGGCCAGTCCTACGAGCAGTACGTC. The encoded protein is CASSPGGQSYEQYV.